The next 6 T cell receptor beta chains were all read from a single sample in a study of post-analysis software for immune sequencing data. Whole-study findings and limits: Five TRBV segments were significantly more frequent in patients than in controls. TRBV5-6, TRBV5-1 and TRBV20-1 were among these segments.

These receptors' targets are unknown. Incorporated into the TCR beta cDNA libraries were unique molecular identifiers, which served to reduce PCR and sequencing biases. A single record per CDR3 protein comes from TCRdb applying MiXCR to the PCR reads. This repertoire shows about 540,000 distinct CDR3 sequences, around 36% found once; its top ten account for around 6%. Material: blood. The receptor source for this set is a girl aged 2-17 years with multiple sclerosis.

The rearrangement uses TRBV6-2 or TRBV6-3 and TRBJ2-1; TRBD2 matches 11 bases. The V and J ends lost 5 bases and 9 bases, in that order; junction bases with no gene match: 6. Per germline, CDR1 MNHEY and CDR2 SVGEGT. This CDR3 region has 14 residues. In nucleotides, the CDR3 is TGTGCCAGCAGTGTCGGACTAGCGGGCTCTGAGCAGTTCTTC. It yields the protein CASSVGLAGSEQFF.

V is TRBV12-3 or TRBV12-4 and J is TRBJ1-1; possible D gene TRBD1, 5 bases. Trimming left V 3 bases short and J 4 bases short, with 12 bases between. The CDR3 is 14 residues long. The CDR3 DNA is TGTGCCAGCAGTTTGCAGGGCTCGGGCACTGAAGCTTTCTTT. It encodes CASSLQGSGTEAFF.

The chain links TRBV9 to TRBJ2-7; TRBD1 aligns across 10 bases. CDR1 SGDLS and CDR2 YYNGEE come from the germline V gene. The trim removed 0 bases at V and 4 bases at J, leaving 1 base unmatched. The CDR3 totals 14 residues. CDR3 nucleotides: TGTGCCAGCAGCGTAGGGGACAGGGGTTACGAGCAGTACTTC. Translation: CASSVGDRGYEQYF.

The V and J genes are TRBV20-1 and TRBJ1-5; possible D gene TRBD1, 5 bases. Germline V gene lookup returns CDR1 DFQATT and CDR2 SNEGSKA (reference sequence). The CDR3 totals 17 residues. Trimming stripped 0 bases from V and 7 bases from J, with 22 bases between. CDR3 sequence: CSARDIREVPGLQPQHF. DNA for the CDR3: TGCAGTGCTAGAGATATTCGGGAGGTTCCGGGGCTCCAGCCCCAGCATTTT.

This clonotype was observed a handful of times. The rearrangement joins TRBV20-1 to TRBJ2-3; TRBD1 matches at 12 bases. CDR1 and CDR2 from the germline V gene are DFQATT and SNEGSKA (reference sequence). This CDR3 has 16 amino acids. V lost 4 bases, J lost 6 bases, and 11 bases stayed unmatched. This chain's CDR3 is CSATDPGQGAADTQYF. The CDR3 DNA reads TGCAGTGCTACTGACCCGGGACAGGGGGCGGCGGATACGCAGTATTTT.

CDR3 in amino acids: CASSLIPLAGGESEQYF. The CDR3 nucleotides are TGTGCCAGCAGCTTAATTCCACTAGCGGGGGGAGAGAGTGAGCAGTACTTC. The rearrangement uses TRBV7-3 and TRBJ2-7; 12 nucleotides align to TRBD2. Germline V gene lookup returns CDR1 SGHTA and CDR2 FQGTGA. The junction had 11 bases not matched to a gene; V was cut back by 1 base and J by 7 bases. This CDR3 has 17 amino acids. The variable domain in full, completed from reference TRBV7-3 and TRBJ2-7, reads GAGVSQTPSNKVTEKGKYVELRCDPISGHTALYWYRQSLGQGPEFLIYFQGTGAADDSGLPNDRFFAVRPEGSVSTLKIQRTERGDSAVYLCASSLIPLAGGESEQYFGPGTRLTVT.